The present T cell receptor beta chain was sequenced within a study of a mutant IDH1 vaccine in newly diagnosed glioma. Study background: Males made up about 62% and females roughly 40% of treated patients, whose mean age was approximately 43 years. V12 corresponded to week 35 and V13 to week 47.

Noted time point: week 47, end of study. Mutant IDH1 20-mer peptide, at 300 ug, made up each vaccine dose, with topical imiquimod. The patients received vaccinations eight times, in weeks 1, 3, 5, 7, 11, 15, 19 and 23. Donor tumors were new WHO grade 3 or 4 IDH1-mutant, ATRX-lost astrocytomas. This clone was found once. Its antigen is currently unknown. Germline V gives CDR1 LGHNA, CDR2 YSLEER. The CDR3 extends over 17 amino acids. Trimming at V came to 0 bases and at J to 2 bases, leaving 8 bases not matched to a gene. Repertoires were generated with immunoSEQ multiplex PCR, while TCRdb's copy carries only in-frame clones and drops some. The sample has tens of thousands of clones, approximately 75% seen once.

The chain links TRBV4-3 to TRBJ1-2; 8 positions match TRBD1. This specimen was PBMCs, taken from a glioma patient whose treatment included an IDH1 peptide vaccine. This TCR was recovered from a man between 50 and 59 years old with glioma. The CDR3 DNA sequence: TGCGCCAGCAGCCAAGATACAGGACAGGGCTTAAACTATGGCTACACCTTC. Translating gives CASSQDTGQGLNYGYTF.